This T cell receptor (beta chain) appears in the sequencing data of a study of T cells in Graves' hyperthyroidism and ophthalmopathy. V was shortened by 9 bases and J by 2 bases, with 14 bases between the two germline ends. Germline CDR1 is LGHDT and CDR2 is YNNKEL (reference sequence). The CDR3 totals 13 residues. Exclusion criteria comprised uncontrolled infection, other autoimmune disease, pregnancy or lactation. Predating any ophthalmopathy symptoms, the blood sample was taken at first hyperthyroidism diagnosis. The TCR beta CDR3 regions underwent amplification using RNA transcripts as the source. The HTBI set primed first-round TCR CDR3 RT-PCR. TCRdb itself ran the multiplex PCR reads through MiXCR, one entry per CDR3 protein. The profile shows approximately 600,000 distinct CDR3 sequences, approximately 15% of them singletons. This clonotype has more than one count but fewer than ten. The antigen remains unidentified.

General study results and limits: A model built on 13 V-J features separated ophthalmopathy from stable hyperthyroidism. Most expanded thyroid clonotypes above 0.001 also appeared in blood.

V gene TRBV3-1 combines with J gene TRBJ2-7; D may match TRBD1 or TRBD2 (5 bases each). The sequenced sample consisted of blood. The TCR was taken from a woman aged 25 to 39 with Graves' hyperthyroidism that later progressed to Graves' ophthalmopathy. CDR3: CARAGTLPYEQYF. In DNA form, the CDR3 reads TGTGCCAGAGCCGGGACCCTCCCCTACGAGCAGTACTTC.